These 2 T cell receptor beta chains came from one sample sequenced in a study of T cell changes during pregnancy in multiple sclerosis. Libraries were prepared by immunoSEQ multiplex PCR; TCRdb keeps only in-frame clonotypes and omits some of them. Seen here are 35,000 to 50,000 clones, about 87% observed once, and the top ten hold more than 0.95%. The sequencing used CD4+ T cells from peripheral blood mononuclear cells, collected in the second trimester of pregnancy. The receptors were sampled from a female donor with multiple sclerosis, enrolled in a pregnancy study.

The V call is TRBV7-9, the J call TRBJ1-4; a possible D gene is TRBD1 (6 bases). V shed 4 bases and J shed 14 bases, with 23 bases lying between them. The germline V gene encodes CDR1 SEHNR and CDR2 FQNEAQ (reference sequence). The CDR3 has 15 residues. The CDR3 DNA reads TGTGCCAGCAGCTCCACAGGGAGAGGGAGCGAGAGGCTGTTTTTT. The encoded protein is CASSSTGRGSERLFF.

Only one count was recorded for this clone. This rearrangement joins TRBV19 to TRBJ2-2; 11 bases agree with TRBD1. Germline V gene sequence: CDR1 LNHDA, CDR2 SQIVND (reference sequence). The CDR3 runs 15 residues. V shed 6 bases and J 6 bases; nucleotides not matched to a gene: 6. CDR3 coding DNA: TGTGCCAGTAGGGCCGGGACAGGGGGTCCCGGGGAGCTGTTTTTT. Translated: CASRAGTGGPGELFF.